These 22 T cell receptor beta chains were all obtained from the same sample, sequenced in a study of beta chain features in type 1 diabetes. Study-wide findings and caveats: Moderate yet significant TCRB CDR3 shortening was seen in Type 1 diabetes patients in all four CD4+ subsets.

What these receptors recognize is not known. Expressed TCRB transcripts were sequenced because the entire RNA isolate underwent reverse transcription. Repertoires were generated with immunoSEQ multiplex PCR, while TCRdb's copy carries only in-frame clones and drops some. The sample carries over 650,000 clones, about an eighth recorded once. The sample consisted of naive CD4+ T cells from blood. The source of these receptors is a man aged 18 to 35 with type 1 diabetes.

This clone was seen more than once but under ten times. The chain has TRBV18 and TRBJ2-1; D remains unclear. Germline values: CDR1 KGHSH, CDR2 LQKENI. Trimming took off 5 bases at V and 0 bases at J, with 11 bases between the two ends. This CDR3 is 15 amino acids long. The CDR3 reads CASSTTPTSYNEQFF. CDR3 bases: TGTGCCAGCTCAACAACTCCGACCTCCTACAATGAGCAGTTCTTC.

The chain couples TRBV6-1 to TRBJ2-1; D is unresolved. Trimming took 7 bases from V and 2 from J, leaving 15 bases between them. The CDR3 sequence is 15 residues long. The germline V gene encodes CDR1 MNHNS and CDR2 SASEGT. CDR3 sequence: CASNLASVPYNEQFF. The CDR3, as DNA: TGTGCCAGCAACCTTGCGAGTGTCCCCTACAATGAGCAGTTCTTC.

This clone has only a few counts. The chain recombines TRBV30 with TRBJ1-3, with unresolved D. The CDR3 covers 15 residues. From germline, CDR1 is GTSNPN and CDR2 SVGIG (reference sequence). Trimming stripped 5 bases from V and 0 bases from J, with 14 bases between. DNA of the CDR3: TGTGCCTGGGACTTTGGAGGCAACTCTGGAAACACCATATATTTT. This encodes CAWDFGGNSGNTIYF.

In this sample, this clone turned up a few times. This chain joins TRBV7-9 and TRBJ2-7; 10 bases fit TRBD1. The CDR3 has 16 residues. The germline V gene encodes CDR1 SEHNR and CDR2 FQNEAQ (reference sequence). The J segment lost 5 bases and the V segment lost 5 bases, leaving 12 bases of the junction unmatched. In nucleotides, the CDR3 is TGTGCCAGCAGCCAGGGCATTGGGACAGGGGACGACGAGCAGTACTTC. Translated, it gives CASSQGIGTGDDEQYF.

The table lists this clone with a few counts. This chain joins TRBV2 and TRBJ2-7; D might be TRBD1 (6 bases). The germline CDR1 and CDR2 sequences are SNHLY and FYNNEI. CDR3 length: 12 amino acids. V was trimmed by 10 bases and J by 4 bases, leaving 14 bases between them. This CDR3 is CATRQETYEQYF. CDR3 sequence (DNA): TGTGCCACCAGACAGGAAACATACGAGCAGTACTTC.

The J gene is TRBJ2-2, the V gene TRBV7-6; the match to TRBD1 covers 7 bases. There are 13 residues in the CDR3. Germline values: CDR1 SGHVS, CDR2 FNYEAQ. Trimming removed 5 bases from V and 6 bases from J; junction bases left unmatched: 3. The CDR3 nucleotides read TGTGCCAGCAGCGAACAGGGGTCCGGGGAGCTGTTTTTT. Translating gives CASSEQGSGELFF. Based on the CDR3 plus reference TRBV7-6 and TRBJ2-2, the full variable domain is GAGVSQSPRYKVTKRGQDVALRCDPISGHVSLYWYRQALGQGPEFLTYFNYEAQQDKSGLPNDRFSAERPEGSISTLTIQRTEQRDSAMYRCASSEQGSGELFFGEGSRLTVL.

The J gene is TRBJ1-1, the V gene TRBV2; D is ambiguous. Germline lookup yields CDR1 SNHLY and CDR2 FYNNEI. CDR3 length equals 13 residues. Trimming cost V 8 bases and J 1 base, with 11 bases left between them. This CDR3 is CASDLERNTEAFF. The DNA for the CDR3 is TGTGCCAGCGACCTCGAACGGAACACTGAAGCTTTCTTT.

CDR3 sequence: CASSTWTAGANTGELFF. For the CDR3, the DNA is TGTGCCAGCAGCACTTGGACGGCCGGGGCGAACACCGGGGAGCTGTTTTTT. The chain is built from TRBV7-9 and TRBJ2-2; a possible D gene is TRBD2 (5 bases). Trimming shortened V by 5 bases and J by 0 bases, and 16 bases separated the two germline ends. The CDR3 covers 17 residues. Germline V gene data show CDR1 as SEHNR and CDR2 as FQNEAQ (reference sequence).

The rearrangement links TRBV6-5 to TRBJ1-1; D gene uncertain. The V gene's germline CDR1 is MNHEY and CDR2 SVGAGI. CDR3 length: 13 residues. V lost 8 bases and J 1 base, leaving 11 bases between the germline ends. CDR3 nucleotides: TGTGCCAGCCTGACACTAAGGAACACTGAAGCTTTCTTT. It codes for CASLTLRNTEAFF.

This sequence joins TRBV19 and TRBJ2-7; TRBD1 aligns across 7 bases. V gave up 8 bases and J gave up 3 bases; unmatched junction bases: 13. Germline lookup yields CDR1 LNHDA and CDR2 SQIVND (reference sequence). The CDR3 is 15 amino acids. The CDR3 region is CASSLGDRPFYEQYF. CDR3 sequence (DNA): TGTGCCAGTTCTCTAGGGGACAGACCTTTCTACGAGCAGTACTTC.

This clone was counted between two and nine times. This chain connects TRBV30 to TRBJ1-2; 9 bases map to TRBD1. CDR1 GTSNPN and CDR2 SVGIG come from the germline V gene (reference sequence). This CDR3 region has 12 residues. CDR3 region: CALGQGSPPRTF. In DNA form, the CDR3 reads TGTGCTCTAGGACAGGGGTCTCCTCCGAGGACCTTC.

Only a few counts were recorded for this clone. CDR3 nucleotide sequence: TGTGCCAGCAGCGAGGGACGGCGCTATGGCTACACCTTC. Translating it yields CASSEGRRYGYTF. The chain links TRBV2 to TRBJ1-2; tentative D call: TRBD1 (5 bases). The CDR3 runs 13 residues. Deletions cut 6 bases from V and 4 bases from J, with 12 bases between. Germline V lookup: CDR1 SNHLY, CDR2 FYNNEI.

This clone was counted between two and nine times. The chain joins TRBV9 to TRBJ2-5; D ambiguous. CDR3 length: 16 amino acids. CDR1 and CDR2 from the germline V gene are SGDLS and YYNGEE. Trimming left V 4 bases short and J 6 bases short, with 22 bases between. CDR3 amino acids: CASSSRGMGMGKTQYF. The CDR3 nucleotides are TGTGCCAGCAGCTCACGAGGAATGGGGATGGGGAAGACCCAGTACTTC.

This clone was detected a few times. The chain links TRBV7-6 to TRBJ2-7; 14 nucleotides align to TRBD2. Trimming removed 6 bases from V and 3 bases from J; junction bases left unmatched: 10. Per germline, CDR1 SGHVS and CDR2 FNYEAQ. CDR3 length equals 17 residues. CDR3 bases: TGTGCCAGCAGTTGGACTAGCGGGAGGCCGGGGGGCTACGAGCAGTACTTC. Translation gives CASSWTSGRPGGYEQYF.

The rearrangement uses TRBV10-3 and TRBJ2-7; D may be TRBD1 (6 bases). V was shortened by 3 bases and J by 8 bases, with 14 bases between the two germline ends. CDR3 size: 13 residues. Germline CDR1 ENHRY, CDR2 SYGVKD. The CDR3 protein is CAISDSTGSQQYF. Here the CDR3 DNA reads TGTGCCATCAGTGACTCGACAGGCTCTCAGCAGTACTTC.

The chain employs TRBV5-1 and TRBJ1-5, with 12 bases aligning to TRBD1. In germline, CDR1 is SGHRS, CDR2 YFSETQ. CDR3 length: 15 residues. V was clipped by 4 bases and J by 6 bases; unmatched bases: 5. CDR3 amino acids: CASSPGQGARQPQHF. CDR3 DNA sequence: TGCGCCAGCAGCCCGGGACAGGGGGCGCGTCAGCCCCAGCATTTT.

This chain connects TRBV13 to TRBJ2-7; D remains ambiguous. Trimming took 5 bases from V and 0 from J, leaving 11 bases between them. Germline CDR1 reads PRHDT; CDR2 reads FYEKMQ (reference sequence). The CDR3 runs 14 residues. CDR3 DNA: TGTGCCAGCAGCCCCCAAGAAGACTCCTACGAGCAGTACTTC. Amino acid sequence: CASSPQEDSYEQYF.

The gene calls are TRBV29-1 and TRBJ1-2; D is possibly TRBD1 (6 bases). Trimming pared 4 bases from V and 0 bases from J, leaving 15 bases between. Germline values: CDR1 SQVTM, CDR2 ANQGSEA. The CDR3 is 15 residues long. The CDR3 region has the DNA TGCAGCGTTGGGGGGCAGACCTGGGCTAACTATGGCTACACCTTC. Amino acid sequence: CSVGGQTWANYGYTF.

The chain recombines TRBV4-1 with TRBJ1-1, with D possibly TRBD1 on 6 matching bases. The V and J ends lost 1 base and 1 base respectively, with 10 bases between them. Germline-derived CDR1 and CDR2 are MGHRA and YSYEKL. This CDR3 is built from 15 residues. CDR3 coding DNA: TGCGCCAGCAGCCAAGTTGCACAGGGGAACACTGAAGCTTTCTTT. It encodes CASSQVAQGNTEAFF.

This sequence joins TRBV5-1 and TRBJ2-1; D is ambiguous. The CDR3 contains 14 residues. CDR1 is SGHRS and CDR2 is YFSETQ in the germline V gene. Trimming took 4 bases from V and 4 from J, leaving 12 bases between them. CDR3 nucleotides: TGCGCCAGCAGCCCCCCCGACACGTACAATGAGCAGTTCTTC. This encodes CASSPPDTYNEQFF.

The rearrangement joins TRBV6-6 to TRBJ2-7; TRBD1 aligns across 8 bases. The CDR3 loop spans 14 amino acids. J gave up 7 bases and V 5 bases, and 10 bases lay outside the gene matches. From germline, CDR1 is MNHNY and CDR2 SVGAGI (reference sequence). CDR3 sequence reads: CASSHPDRGREQYF. The CDR3 DNA sequence: TGTGCCAGCAGTCATCCCGACAGGGGACGGGAGCAGTACTTC.

The chain carries TRBV5-4 and TRBJ2-3; TRBD1 might be the D (6 bases). Germline V lookup: CDR1 SGHNT, CDR2 YYREEE (reference sequence). V lost 4 bases and J lost 4, with 16 bases in between. The CDR3 has 15 residues. CDR3 sequence: CASSQVGGAPDTQYF. The CDR3 nucleotides are TGTGCCAGCAGCCAAGTTGGGGGCGCTCCAGATACGCAGTATTTT.